Each of the 16 T cell receptor beta chains below was sequenced from the same sample in a study of cytomegalovirus exposure and HLA in healthy donors. Primers for the PCR totalled 60 Vbeta and 13 Jbeta. Measured with immunoSEQ multiplex PCR; TCRdb has only the in-frame clones, and not every one. This table holds some 100,000 clones, approximately 81% found once. The material sequenced was PBMCs. The receptors derive from a male donor in good health and CMV-seropositive.

The CDR3 region is CASSLSGGYDTIYF. CDR3 bases: TGTGCCAGCAGCTTATCAGGGGGCTATGACACCATATATTTT. The rearrangement links TRBV9 to TRBJ1-3, with 8 bases identical to TRBD1. Trimming took 4 bases from V and 8 from J; bases not matched to a gene: 8. This CDR3 is built from 14 residues. Germline CDR1 is SGDLS and CDR2 is YYNGEE.

The rearrangement uses TRBV6-5 and TRBJ1-1; D not certain. Germline assignment: CDR1 MNHEY and CDR2 SVGAGI. The CDR3 is 14 amino acids. Trimming pared 6 bases from V and 4 bases from J, leaving 15 bases between. The CDR3 DNA reads as TGTGCCAGCAGCTCCCCCCAACCCAGCACTGAAGCTTTCTTT. Its translation: CASSSPQPSTEAFF.

This chain connects TRBV6-5 to TRBJ1-4; D perhaps matches TRBD1 (6 bases). Trimming shortened V by 2 bases and J by 3 bases, and 10 bases separated the two germline ends. Germline lookup yields CDR1 MNHEY and CDR2 SVGAGI. The CDR3 is 15 amino acids. The CDR3 loop is CASSYRGTPNEKLFF. The CDR3 region has the DNA TGTGCCAGCAGTTACAGGGGGACCCCTAATGAAAAACTGTTTTTT.

The chain uses TRBV6-6 and TRBJ2-7; D may be TRBD1 (6 bases). Germline assignment: CDR1 MNHNY and CDR2 SVGAGI (reference sequence). With 5 bases removed from V and 4 bases from J, the gap between germline ends came to 15 bases. The CDR3 is 14 amino acids. CDR3 nucleotides: TGTGCCAGCAGTGCACAGGGTCTGGGTTACGAGCAGTACTTC. This encodes CASSAQGLGYEQYF.

The V and J genes are TRBV18 and TRBJ1-3; possible D gene TRBD1, 5 bases. Germline V CDR1 and CDR2: KGHSH, LQKENI. The ends were cut back, 2 bases at V and 2 bases at J, with 13 bases in the middle. The CDR3 contains 16 residues. The CDR3 sequence: CASSPIFEQAGNTIYF. As DNA, the CDR3 is TGTGCCAGCTCACCAATTTTTGAACAGGCTGGAAACACCATATATTTT.

The chain couples TRBV28 to TRBJ2-7; unclear D gene. The CDR3 spans 13 residues. The V gene lost 1 base and the J gene lost 0 bases, with 4 bases spanning the gap. Per germline, CDR1 MDHEN and CDR2 SYDVKM. CDR3: CASSLFGSYEQYF. DNA of the CDR3: TGTGCCAGCAGTTTATTCGGCTCCTACGAGCAGTACTTC. Using reference TRBV28 and TRBJ2-7 for the parts outside the CDR3, the full variable domain is DVKVTQSSRYLVKRTGEKVFLECVQDMDHENMFWYRQDPGLGLRLIYFSYDVKMKEKGDIPEGYSVSREKKERFSLILESASTNQTSMYLCASSLFGSYEQYFGPGTRLTVT.

This clone showed up just a few times. The genes are TRBV6-1 and TRBJ2-5; D is possibly TRBD1 (6 bases). Germline V lookup: CDR1 MNHNS, CDR2 SASEGT. V lost 0 bases and J 5 bases, leaving 13 bases between the germline ends. CDR3 length: 15 residues. In nucleotides, the CDR3 is TGTGCCAGCAGTGAAGCGCTCGGACAGTGGGAGACCCAGTACTTC. Residues: CASSEALGQWETQYF.

The chain joins TRBV15 to TRBJ1-4, with 8 bases aligning to TRBD1. Germline V gene lookup returns CDR1 LNHNV and CDR2 YYDKDF (reference sequence). Trimming removed 8 bases from V and 3 bases from J; junction bases left unmatched: 8. This CDR3 region has 15 residues. The CDR3 sequence is CATAGGSGPNEKLFF. As DNA, the CDR3 is TGTGCCACCGCAGGGGGCTCGGGCCCTAATGAAAAACTGTTTTTT. The full variable domain, completed using reference TRBV15 and TRBJ1-4, is DAMVIQNPRYQVTQFGKPVTLSCSQTLNHNVMYWYQQKSSQAPKLLFHYYDKDFNNEADTPDNFQSRRPNTSFCFLDIRSPGLGDTAMYLCATAGGSGPNEKLFFGSGTQLSVL.

V is TRBV2 and J is TRBJ1-2; D is possibly TRBD1 (5 bases). Trimming shortened V by 6 bases and J by 6 bases, and 14 bases separated the two germline ends. The CDR3 runs to 13 residues. Per the germline V gene, CDR1 is SNHLY and CDR2 is FYNNEI. CDR3 region: CASRTDIADGYTF. Here the CDR3 DNA reads TGTGCCAGCAGGACGGACATAGCGGATGGCTACACCTTC.

The count of this clone is one. This chain uses TRBV12-2 with TRBJ1-3; TRBD1 is the table's D call, not checked against the DNA. TRBV12-2 is a pseudogene segment. This CDR3 has 16 residues. The CDR3 is CASRSQTGFKGNTIYF. The CDR3 nucleotides read TGTGCAAGTCGCTCCCAGACAGGGTTTAAGGGAAACACCATATATTTT.

The V gene is TRBV10-3, the J gene TRBJ1-2, with 10 nucleotides matching TRBD1. Germline CDR1 is ENHRY and CDR2 is SYGVKD. CDR3 size: 15 residues. With V trimmed by 0 bases and J by 4 bases, 2 bases remained unmatched. CDR3 DNA: TGTGCCATCAGTGAGTCGACAGGGGGCAGCTATGGCTACACCTTC. Translation: CAISESTGGSYGYTF.

V gene TRBV18 combines with J gene TRBJ1-1; no clear D. The CDR3 consists of 15 residues. CDR1 and CDR2 (germline): KGHSH, LQKENI. Trimming cost V 2 bases and J 1 base, with 11 bases left between them. For the CDR3, the DNA is TGTGCCAGCTCACCAGGGCAGCTAAAGAACACTGAAGCTTTCTTT. It is translated as CASSPGQLKNTEAFF. The variable domain in full, with the rest retrieved from reference TRBV18 and TRBJ1-1, is NAGVMQNPRHLVRRRGQEARLRCSPMKGHSHVYWYRQLPEEGLKFMVYLQKENIIDESGMPKERFSAEFPKEGPSILRIQQVVRGDSAAYFCASSPGQLKNTEAFFGQGTRLTVV.

The chain recombines TRBV6-5 with TRBJ1-1; TRBD1 aligns across 7 bases. CDR3 size: 14 residues. Germline lookup yields CDR1 MNHEY and CDR2 SVGAGI. The V segment lost 10 bases and the J segment 1 base; nucleotides outside the gene matches: 9. The CDR3 DNA follows: TGTGCCACCCTCTCGACAGGGAAGAACACTGAAGCTTTCTTT. Translated, it gives CATLSTGKNTEAFF.

V usage is TRBV9 and J usage is TRBJ1-3, with D possibly being TRBD1 (5 bases). The germline CDR1 and CDR2 sequences are SGDLS and YYNGEE. V was pared by 4 bases and J by 2 bases, with 13 bases between. The CDR3 has 15 amino acids. DNA of the CDR3: TGTGCCAGCAGCCCCAGGAGGGGACCTGGAAACACCATATATTTT. Translated: CASSPRRGPGNTIYF.

CDR3 in amino acids: CSWTGRNEQYF. In nucleotides, the CDR3 is TGCAGTTGGACAGGGCGCAACGAGCAGTACTTC. The chain has TRBV20-1 and TRBJ2-7; 8 bases map to TRBD1. The trim removed 8 bases at V and 5 bases at J, leaving 5 bases unmatched. Germline CDR1 DFQATT, CDR2 SNEGSKA (reference sequence). The CDR3 spans 11 residues.

The V and J genes are TRBV7-8 and TRBJ2-7, with TRBD1 matching over 8 bases. The CDR3 has 15 amino acids. Germline V lookup: CDR1 SGHVS, CDR2 FQNEAQ. V was clipped by 5 bases and J by 6 bases; unmatched bases: 12. The CDR3 DNA follows: TGTGCCAGCAGCGAACGTCGGGACAGGCCCTTCGAGCAGTACTTC. Protein product: CASSERRDRPFEQYF.